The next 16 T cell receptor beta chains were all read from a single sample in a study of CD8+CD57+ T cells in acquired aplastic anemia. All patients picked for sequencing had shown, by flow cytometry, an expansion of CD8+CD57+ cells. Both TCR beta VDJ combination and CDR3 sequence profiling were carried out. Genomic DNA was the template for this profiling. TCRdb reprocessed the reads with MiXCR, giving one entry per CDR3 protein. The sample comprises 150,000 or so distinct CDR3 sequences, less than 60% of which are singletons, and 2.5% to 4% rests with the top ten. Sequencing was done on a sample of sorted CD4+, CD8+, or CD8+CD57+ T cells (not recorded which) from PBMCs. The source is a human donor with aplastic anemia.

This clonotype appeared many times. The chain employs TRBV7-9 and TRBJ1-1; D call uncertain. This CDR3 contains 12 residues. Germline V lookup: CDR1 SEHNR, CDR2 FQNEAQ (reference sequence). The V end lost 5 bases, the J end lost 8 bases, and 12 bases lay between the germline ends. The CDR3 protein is CASSPGGEEAFF. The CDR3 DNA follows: TGTGCCAGCAGCCCCGGCGGGGAGGAAGCTTTCTTT.

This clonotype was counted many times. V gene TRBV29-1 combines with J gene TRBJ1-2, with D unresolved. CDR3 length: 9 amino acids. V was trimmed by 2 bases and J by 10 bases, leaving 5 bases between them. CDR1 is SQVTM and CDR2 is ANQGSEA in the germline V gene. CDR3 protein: CSVERAYTF. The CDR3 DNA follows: TGCAGCGTTGAAAGGGCCTACACCTTC. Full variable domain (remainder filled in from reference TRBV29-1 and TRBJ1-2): SAVISQKPSRDICQRGTSLTIQCQVDSQVTMMFWYRQQPGQSLTLIATANQGSEATYESGFVIDKFPISRPNLTFSTLTVSNMSPEDSSIYLCSVERAYTFGSGTRLTVV.

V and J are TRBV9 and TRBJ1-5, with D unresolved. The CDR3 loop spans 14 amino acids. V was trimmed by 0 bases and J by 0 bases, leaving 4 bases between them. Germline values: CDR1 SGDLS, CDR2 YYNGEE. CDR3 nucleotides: TGTGCCAGCAGCGTAGACGGTAGCAATCAGCCCCAGCATTTT. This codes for CASSVDGSNQPQHF.

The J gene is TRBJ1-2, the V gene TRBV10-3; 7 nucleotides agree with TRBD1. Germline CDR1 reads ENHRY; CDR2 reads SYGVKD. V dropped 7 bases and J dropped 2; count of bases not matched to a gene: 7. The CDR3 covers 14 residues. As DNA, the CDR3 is TGTGCCATCAACCGACAGGGTACAAACTATGGCTACACCTTC. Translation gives CAINRQGTNYGYTF.

The CDR3 sequence is CASSTGQGLETQYF. DNA for the CDR3: TGTGCCAGCAGTACGGGACAGGGGTTGGAGACCCAGTACTTC. The chain uses TRBV25-1 and TRBJ2-5; 10 bases are shared with TRBD1. This CDR3 has 14 residues. The ends lost 5 bases at V and 5 bases at J; junction bases unmatched: 5. Germline V gene lookup returns CDR1 MGHDK and CDR2 SYGVNS.

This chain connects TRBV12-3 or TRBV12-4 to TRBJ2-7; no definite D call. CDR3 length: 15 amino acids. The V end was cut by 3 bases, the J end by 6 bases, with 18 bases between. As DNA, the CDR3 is TGTGCCAGCAGTTTGTATTGGTGGACGATCTGCGAGCAGTACTTC. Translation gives CASSLYWWTICEQYF.

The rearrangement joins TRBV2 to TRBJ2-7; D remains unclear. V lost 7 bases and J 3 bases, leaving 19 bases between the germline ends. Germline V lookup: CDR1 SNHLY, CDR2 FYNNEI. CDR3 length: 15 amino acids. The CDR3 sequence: CASTLESGNYYEQYF. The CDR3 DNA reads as TGTGCCAGCACTTTGGAGTCGGGCAACTACTACGAGCAGTACTTC.

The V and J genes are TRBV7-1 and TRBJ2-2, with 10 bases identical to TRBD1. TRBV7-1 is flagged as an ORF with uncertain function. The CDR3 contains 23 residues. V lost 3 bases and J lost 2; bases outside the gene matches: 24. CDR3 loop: CASSSASAPGQGTPSLNTGELFF. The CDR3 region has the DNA TGTGCCAGCAGCTCCGCGTCGGCACCGGGACAGGGGACCCCCAGCCTCAACACCGGGGAGCTGTTTTTT.

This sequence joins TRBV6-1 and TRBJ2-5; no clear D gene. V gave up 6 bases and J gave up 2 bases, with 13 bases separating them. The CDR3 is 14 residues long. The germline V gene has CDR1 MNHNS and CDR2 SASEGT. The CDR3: CASSNTWTQETQYF. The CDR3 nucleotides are TGTGCCAGCAGCAACACCTGGACGCAAGAGACCCAGTACTTC.

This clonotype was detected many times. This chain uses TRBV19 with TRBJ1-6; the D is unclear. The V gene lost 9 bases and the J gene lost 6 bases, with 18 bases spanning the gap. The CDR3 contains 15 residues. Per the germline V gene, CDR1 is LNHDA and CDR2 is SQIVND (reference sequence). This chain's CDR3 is CASGVTGLGNSPLHF. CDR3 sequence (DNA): TGTGCCAGCGGGGTTACGGGTTTAGGTAATTCACCCCTCCACTTT.

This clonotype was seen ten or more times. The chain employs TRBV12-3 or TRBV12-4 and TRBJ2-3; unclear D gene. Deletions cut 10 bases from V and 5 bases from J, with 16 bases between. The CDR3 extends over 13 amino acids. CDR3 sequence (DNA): TGTGCCACATCCGAGGTAAGGGTAGATACGCAGTATTTT. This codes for CATSEVRVDTQYF.

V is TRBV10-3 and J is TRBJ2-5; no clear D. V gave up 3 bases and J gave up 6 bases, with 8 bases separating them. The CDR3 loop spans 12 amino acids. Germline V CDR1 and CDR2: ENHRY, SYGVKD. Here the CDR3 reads CAISEGRQTQYF. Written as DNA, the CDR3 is TGTGCCATCAGTGAAGGCAGGCAGACCCAGTACTTC.

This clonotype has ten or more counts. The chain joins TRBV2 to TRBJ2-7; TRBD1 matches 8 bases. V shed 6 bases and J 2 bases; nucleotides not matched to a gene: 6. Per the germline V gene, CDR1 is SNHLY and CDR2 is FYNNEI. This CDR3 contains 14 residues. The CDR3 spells CASRPGQGTYEQYV. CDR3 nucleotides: TGTGCCAGCAGACCAGGACAGGGTACCTACGAGCAGTACGTC.

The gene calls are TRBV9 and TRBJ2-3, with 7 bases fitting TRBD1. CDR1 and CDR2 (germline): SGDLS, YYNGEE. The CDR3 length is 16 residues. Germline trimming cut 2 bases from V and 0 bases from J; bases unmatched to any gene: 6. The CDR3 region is CASSVNRGYSTDTQYF. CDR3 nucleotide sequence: TGTGCCAGCAGCGTCAACAGGGGCTACAGCACAGATACGCAGTATTTT.

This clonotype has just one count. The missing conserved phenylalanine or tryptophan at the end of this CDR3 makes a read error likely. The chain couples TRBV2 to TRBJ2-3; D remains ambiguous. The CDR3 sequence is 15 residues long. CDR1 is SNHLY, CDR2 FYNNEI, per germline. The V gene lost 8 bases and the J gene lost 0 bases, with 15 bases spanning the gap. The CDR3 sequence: CASRPDGTSTDTQYL. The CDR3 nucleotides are TGTGCCAGCCGACCTGACGGCACTAGCACAGATACGCAGTATCTT.

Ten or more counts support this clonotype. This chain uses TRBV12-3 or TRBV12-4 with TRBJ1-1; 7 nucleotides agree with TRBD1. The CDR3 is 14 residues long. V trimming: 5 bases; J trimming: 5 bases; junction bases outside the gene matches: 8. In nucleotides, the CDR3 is TGTGCCAGCAGTCCGAGACAGGGCCTTACTGAAGCTTTCTTT. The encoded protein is CASSPRQGLTEAFF.